This T cell receptor beta chain was recovered during a study of beta chain features in type 1 diabetes. The wider study: Cell yields, gender and age were similar in healthy donors and patients. Study-wide points: Insertions at VDJ junctions were less frequent in type 1 diabetes patients. These patients also deleted more nucleotides at the same junctions. Researchers report that Type 1 diabetes patients had moderately but significantly shorter TCRB CDR3s across all four CD4+ subsets.

The whole isolated RNA underwent reverse transcription, so sequencing captured expressed TCRB transcripts. The average output of naive, central memory and regulatory T cell samples was approximately 3.8 million reads. TCRdb's copy holds only in-frame clones and misses some; the assay was immunoSEQ multiplex PCR. The sample holds 100,000 to 150,000 clones; around 8.8% are singletons and the top ten take 0.65% to 0.75%. Sorting of CD4+ naive, central memory, regulatory and stem cell-like memory cells was performed via CD45RO/CCR7/CD25/CD127/CD95/CD27. CDR3 length: 14 residues. Germline CDR1 is MGHRA and CDR2 is YSYEKL. V was pared by 1 base and J by 7 bases, with 6 bases of the junction left unmatched. As for this clone: The antigen is not known.

This TCR was sampled from a man aged 30 to 39 with type 1 diabetes. Material for sequencing was central memory CD4+ T cells from blood. The V and J genes are TRBV4-1 and TRBJ1-2; TRBD1 matches at 7 bases. The CDR3 nucleotides read TGCGCCAGCAGCCAAGGGGGGACAGCACTTGGCTACACCTTC. Translating gives CASSQGGTALGYTF.